The 26 T cell receptor beta chains below were found in one sample sequenced in a study of OX40 agonist ivuxolimab in advanced cancers. Assay used: immunoSEQ multiplex PCR; TCRdb lists only in-frame clones, some missing. The sample includes around 69,000 clones, 85% to 90% seen only once; the top ten take less than 7.5%. The input for sequencing was CD4+ or CD8+ T cells sorted from blood, taken in a trial of the OX40 agonist ivuxolimab. Receptor source: an adult with an advanced solid tumor such as melanoma, head and neck, liver or kidney cancer.

The chain is built from TRBV5-1 and TRBJ2-1; 14 bases fit TRBD2. Germline CDR1 SGHRS, CDR2 YFSETQ. V dropped 0 bases and J dropped 3; count of bases not matched to a gene: 5. CDR3 size: 18 residues. The CDR3 protein is CASSLGLAGGKGYNEQFF. CDR3 in DNA: TGCGCCAGCAGCTTGGGACTAGCGGGAGGGAAAGGCTACAATGAGCAGTTCTTC.

V usage is TRBV11-2 and J usage is TRBJ2-5, with 11 bases lining up with TRBD2. Trimming at V came to 2 bases and at J to 8 bases, leaving 7 bases not matched to a gene. The CDR3 length is 15 residues. Germline CDR1 reads SGHAT; CDR2 reads FQNNGV. The CDR3 DNA reads as TGTGCCAGCAGCTTATATAGCGGGAGGGCCGTTACCCAGTACTTC. It encodes CASSLYSGRAVTQYF. The full variable domain, its missing parts supplied by reference TRBV11-2 and TRBJ2-5, is EAGVAQSPRYKIIEKRQSVAFWCNPISGHATLYWYQQILGQGPKLLIQFQNNGVVDDSQLPKDRFSAERLKGVDSTLKIQPAKLEDSAVYLCASSLYSGRAVTQYFGPGTRLLVL.

The chain is built from TRBV5-6 and TRBJ2-5, with D perhaps matching TRBD2 (5 bases). This CDR3 has 13 amino acids. V gave up 4 bases and J gave up 4 bases, with 11 bases separating them. Germline lookup yields CDR1 SGHDT and CDR2 YYEEEE. The CDR3 nucleotides read TGTGCCAGCAGCGTATACAGCGGAGAGACCCAGTACTTC. It translates to CASSVYSGETQYF.

The chain recombines TRBV19 with TRBJ1-5, with a possible D match to TRBD1 (6 bases). Between the trimmed V and J ends, which lost 3 bases and 5 bases, there was a span of 26 bases. CDR1 and CDR2 (germline): LNHDA, SQIVND (reference sequence). CDR3 size: 19 residues. This CDR3 reads CASSIPHGRWGGPDQPQHF. DNA for the CDR3: TGTGCCAGTAGTATTCCCCACGGGAGGTGGGGGGGGCCGGATCAGCCCCAGCATTTT.

J is TRBJ1-1 and V is TRBV5-5; 9 bases are shared with TRBD1. The CDR3 has 18 amino acids. CDR1 SGHKS and CDR2 YYEKEE come from the germline V gene (reference sequence). The V gene end was trimmed by 1 base and the J gene end by 2 bases; junction bases not matched to a gene: 12. For the CDR3, the DNA is TGTGCCAGCAGCTTGTTTGCGGGACAGGGTGCCACAAACACTGAAGCTTTCTTT. Amino acid sequence: CASSLFAGQGATNTEAFF.

The chain is built from TRBV15 and TRBJ2-5; 8 bases agree with TRBD2. Looked up from germline, CDR1 is LNHNV and CDR2 is YYDKDF (reference sequence). The CDR3 loop spans 15 amino acids. J lost 1 base, V lost 1 base, and 2 bases had no gene match. For the CDR3, the DNA is TGTGCCACCAGCAGAGGTGCGGGGGGCCAAGAGACCCAGTACTTC. Protein: CATSRGAGGQETQYF.

This chain connects TRBV19 to TRBJ1-1; maybe TRBD1 (6 bases). CDR3 length equals 14 residues. Trimming took 3 bases from V and 1 from J, leaving 9 bases between them. The germline gives CDR1 LNHDA, CDR2 SQIVND (reference sequence). CDR3 protein: CASSIRTENTEAFF. For the CDR3, the DNA is TGTGCCAGTAGTATTAGGACAGAGAACACTGAAGCTTTCTTT.

The gene calls are TRBV19 and TRBJ2-7; TRBD1 matches at 8 bases. CDR3 length: 16 residues. Germline CDR1 is LNHDA and CDR2 is SQIVND (reference sequence). Trimming removed 7 bases from V and 1 base from J; junction bases left unmatched: 12. CDR3 nucleotide sequence: TGTGCCAGTACCCAGGGCACAGGGGGATCGTCCTACGAGCAGTACTTC. This sequence encodes CASTQGTGGSSYEQYF.

This chain links TRBV6-5 with TRBJ2-7; TRBD2 matches at 10 bases. The germline CDR1 and CDR2 sequences are MNHEY and SVGAGI. The V segment lost 4 bases and the J segment 3 bases; nucleotides outside the gene matches: 0. The CDR3 extends over 13 amino acids. CDR3 region: CASSSSGGYEQYF. The CDR3 DNA reads TGTGCCAGCAGTTCTAGCGGGGGCTACGAGCAGTACTTC.

This chain joins TRBV5-1 and TRBJ2-1; 9 nucleotides agree with TRBD2. Trimming removed 2 bases from V and 0 bases from J; junction bases left unmatched: 6. Germline V gene data show CDR1 as SGHRS and CDR2 as YFSETQ. This CDR3 is 17 amino acids long. The CDR3 loop reads CASSFPSGKGSYNEQFF. CDR3 sequence (DNA): TGCGCCAGCAGCTTTCCTAGCGGGAAGGGCTCCTACAATGAGCAGTTCTTC.

This chain uses TRBV27 with TRBJ2-2; 9 nucleotides agree with TRBD1. The CDR3 is made up of 17 amino acids. Germline CDR1 and CDR2: MNHEY and SMNVEV (reference sequence). After removal of 4 bases from V and 2 bases from J, the junction contained 8 bases not matched to a gene. CDR3 sequence reads: CASSSIPGQGNTGELFF. In DNA, the CDR3 is TGTGCCAGCAGTTCCATTCCGGGACAGGGAAACACCGGGGAGCTGTTTTTT.

The gene calls are TRBV4-1 and TRBJ1-1, with D uncertain. V lost 1 base, J lost 0 bases, and 3 bases lay in between. Germline values: CDR1 MGHRA, CDR2 YSYEKL. The CDR3 sequence is 13 residues long. The CDR3 DNA reads TGCGCCAGCAGCCAAGGTGTGAACACTGAAGCTTTCTTT. Translated: CASSQGVNTEAFF.

The chain couples TRBV7-2 to TRBJ2-3; D may be TRBD1 (6 bases). The ends were cut back, 5 bases at V and 2 bases at J, with 8 bases in the middle. Germline loops: CDR1 SGHTA, CDR2 FQGNSA. This CDR3 contains 13 residues. CDR3 amino acids: CASSGQNTDTQYF. The CDR3 nucleotides are TGTGCCAGCAGCGGACAGAACACAGATACGCAGTATTTT.

The chain is built from TRBV19 and TRBJ2-2; no clear D. V was trimmed by 1 base and J by 7 bases, leaving 7 bases between them. The CDR3 contains 13 residues. Germline V gene sequence: CDR1 LNHDA, CDR2 SQIVND (reference sequence). The DNA for the CDR3 is TGTGCCAGTAGTATAGCAACGGGCGGGGAGCTGTTTTTT. Its protein is CASSIATGGELFF.

The chain employs TRBV29-1 and TRBJ2-7; weak D call: TRBD2 (6 bases). Germline CDR1 and CDR2: SQVTM and ANQGSEA. The CDR3 has 13 amino acids. Trimming left V 4 bases short and J 4 bases short, with 14 bases between. CDR3 sequence reads: CSVGDGSGYEQYF. Written as DNA, the CDR3 is TGCAGCGTTGGAGACGGGAGTGGTTACGAGCAGTACTTC.

The V call is TRBV7-2, the J call TRBJ1-2, with unresolved D. The CDR3 has 14 amino acids. V lost 1 base to trimming and J lost 4 bases, with 10 bases between them. Germline V gene lookup returns CDR1 SGHTA and CDR2 FQGNSA. This CDR3 reads CASSLEWTVYGYTF. In DNA form, the CDR3 reads TGTGCCAGCAGCTTAGAATGGACCGTCTATGGCTACACCTTC.

The rearrangement uses TRBV19 and TRBJ1-2, with unresolved D. The CDR3 has 14 amino acids. V dropped 5 bases and J dropped 0 bases, with 10 bases sitting between them. Per the germline V gene, CDR1 is LNHDA and CDR2 is SQIVND (reference sequence). This chain's CDR3 is CASSEWIANYGYTF. CDR3 sequence (DNA): TGTGCCAGTAGTGAATGGATAGCTAACTATGGCTACACCTTC.

The chain uses TRBV2 and TRBJ2-3; 8 bases line up with TRBD2. Germline V gene sequence: CDR1 SNHLY, CDR2 FYNNEI. With V trimmed by 8 bases and J by 2 bases, 27 bases remained unmatched. CDR3 size: 21 residues. The CDR3 protein is CASAKANGGATTETFTDTQYF. Written as DNA, the CDR3 is TGTGCCAGCGCGAAAGCCAACGGGGGGGCCACGACCGAAACCTTCACAGATACGCAGTATTTT.

This chain joins TRBV27 and TRBJ2-1, with TRBD1 as a possible D gene (5 bases). Looked up from germline, CDR1 is MNHEY and CDR2 is SMNVEV (reference sequence). The CDR3 loop spans 14 amino acids. Trimming pared 7 bases from V and 6 bases from J, leaving 16 bases between. The CDR3 loop reads CASTPNGRGNEQFF. CDR3 DNA sequence: TGTGCCAGCACCCCGAACGGTAGGGGCAATGAGCAGTTCTTC.

The chain couples TRBV19 to TRBJ2-3; tentatively, D is TRBD2 (6 bases). The germline CDR1 and CDR2 sequences are LNHDA and SQIVND (reference sequence). The V end was cut by 5 bases, the J end by 4 bases, with 16 bases between. The CDR3 has 15 residues. The CDR3 reads CASSPTSGTADTQYF. The DNA of the CDR3 is TGTGCCAGTAGTCCGACTAGTGGTACAGCAGATACGCAGTATTTT.

The genes are TRBV19 and TRBJ2-4; 7 bases line up with TRBD1. The CDR3 covers 18 residues. Germline V gene lookup returns CDR1 LNHDA and CDR2 SQIVND (reference sequence). The V and J ends lost 5 bases and 0 bases, in that order; junction bases with no gene match: 13. The CDR3 region has the DNA TGTGCCAGTAGTCAGGGACAGCCCTTCCTCCTAGCCAAAAACATTCAGTACTTC. Its protein product is CASSQGQPFLLAKNIQYF.

The rearrangement uses TRBV19 and TRBJ2-1, with D perhaps TRBD1 or TRBD2 (5 bases each). Per germline, CDR1 LNHDA and CDR2 SQIVND (reference sequence). This CDR3 has 14 amino acids. V was clipped by 5 bases and J by 6 bases, with 14 bases between them. The CDR3 here is CASSPGTASNEQFF. As DNA, the CDR3 is TGTGCCAGTAGTCCCGGGACGGCCTCCAATGAGCAGTTCTTC.

A remark on this clone: Different DNA sequences within this sample yield the same CDR3. The chain has TRBV7-2 and TRBJ1-2; D not certain. This CDR3 spans 10 amino acids. V shed 1 base and J shed 8 bases, with 2 bases lying between them. The V gene's germline CDR1 is SGHTA and CDR2 FQGNSA. CDR3 in DNA: TGTGCCAGCAGCTTAGGAGGCTACACCTTC. Translated: CASSLGGYTF.

The rearrangement links TRBV15 to TRBJ2-3, with TRBD2 matching over 11 bases. Germline CDR1 reads LNHNV; CDR2 reads YYDKDF (reference sequence). The CDR3 has 14 residues. Trimming removed 5 bases from V and 4 bases from J; junction bases left unmatched: 2. CDR3 sequence (DNA): TGTGCCACCAGCCTTAGCGGGGGGGCAGATACGCAGTATTTT. Translated: CATSLSGGADTQYF.

The chain employs TRBV25-1 and TRBJ1-4, with no clear D. This CDR3 is built from 16 residues. Trimming removed 8 bases at V and 5 bases at J, with 21 bases between. Germline V CDR1 and CDR2: MGHDK, SYGVNS. The CDR3 region has the DNA TGTGCCAGCTTAGAGAGGAACTCTCCCTTGAATGAAAAACTGTTTTTT. This encodes CASLERNSPLNEKLFF.

V is TRBV6-6 and J is TRBJ2-2; no definite D call. This CDR3 is 12 amino acids long. The V end was cut by 2 bases, the J end by 6 bases, with 4 bases between. Germline assignment: CDR1 MNHNY and CDR2 SVGAGI (reference sequence). Here the CDR3 DNA reads TGTGCCAGCAGTTACGTTCCCGGGGAGCTGTTTTTT. Translated: CASSYVPGELFF.